There are a few counts of the clone carrying this T cell receptor beta chain. Its antigen is not identified. This entry comes from a study of T cell repertoires in cytomegalovirus infection. Overall study context: Based on public TCR beta signatures, there were indications of CMV infection and of a matching HLA type.

One entry per CDR3 protein, called by TCRdb with MiXCR from the reads. The table records approximately 600,000 distinct CDR3 sequences, roughly 42% of them present only once. Trimming removed 5 bases from V and 1 base from J, with 14 bases in between. Germline V gene sequence: CDR1 KGHDR, CDR2 SFDVKD. The CDR3 sequence is 16 residues long. This chain connects TRBV24-1 to TRBJ2-1, with D possibly being TRBD1 (6 bases). The material was cultured PBMCs, obtained from culture after CMV antigen stimulation. This sequence originates from a human donor in good health (CMV status not recorded). Some clones in this sample may be carry-over from other donors' samples. CDR3 sequence (DNA): TGTGCCACCAGTGCCGCCTTAGGGGGTTCCTACAATGAGCAGTTCTTC. It encodes CATSAALGGSYNEQFF.